A single sample gave rise to the 2 T cell receptor beta chains below, sequenced in a study of monozygotic twins with inflammatory bowel disease. TCRdb re-called the 5' RACE reads and catalogs CDR3 proteins one per entry, DNA excluded. In total, the table holds approximately 160,000 distinct CDR3 sequences. Sequenced material: blood. These receptors were taken from a human donor with ulcerative colitis or Crohn's disease, or a healthy co-twin of an affected twin (not recorded which).

This sequence joins TRBV20-1 and TRBJ2-3. This CDR3 has 14 amino acids. Germline V gives CDR1 DFQATT, CDR2 SNEGSKA (reference sequence). This CDR3 is CSARDSLGLDTQYF.

The chain employs TRBV20-1 and TRBJ1-6; TCRdb returns TRBD1, unconfirmable since there is no DNA. Germline CDR1 and CDR2: DFQATT and SNEGSKA (reference sequence). The CDR3 spans 15 residues. The chain's CDR3 is CSARDETGEGSPLHF.